Below, 15 T cell receptor beta chains from the same sample are listed, as sequenced in a study of blood T cell repertoires in COVID-19. The table came from immunoSEQ multiplex PCR; TCRdb's copy has only in-frame clones and leaves some out. The table includes about 64,000 clones, about 79% detected once. The sequencing input was peripheral blood. The receptors shown here come from a woman aged 55-75 years with acute or convalescent COVID-19.

J is TRBJ1-4 and V is TRBV4-1; TRBD1 aligns across 9 bases. The J segment lost 8 bases and the V segment lost 4 bases, leaving 11 bases of the junction unmatched. This CDR3 has 16 residues. Germline CDR1 and CDR2: MGHRA and YSYEKL. CDR3 nucleotides: TGCGCCAGCAGCCCGGGGAAGACAGGGGGGATCGAAAAACTGTTTTTT. Translated: CASSPGKTGGIEKLFF.

The chain carries TRBV6-1 and TRBJ1-2, with a possible D match to TRBD1 (5 bases). V gave up 1 base and J gave up 4 bases, with 10 bases separating them. The germline CDR1 and CDR2 sequences are MNHNS and SASEGT. The CDR3 spans 14 residues. The CDR3 loop reads CASSEDRFGYGYTF. CDR3 bases: TGTGCCAGCAGTGAAGACAGGTTTGGCTATGGCTACACCTTC.

The rearrangement joins TRBV14 to TRBJ1-5; no firm D call. Germline V CDR1 and CDR2: SGHDN, FVKESK. The V end was cut by 0 bases, the J end by 5 bases, with 5 bases between. The length of the CDR3 is 13 residues. CDR3 protein: CASSQELHQPQHF. DNA for the CDR3: TGTGCCAGCAGCCAAGAACTCCATCAGCCCCAGCATTTT. Together with reference TRBV14 and TRBJ1-5, the CDR3 gives the full variable domain: EAGVTQFPSHSVIEKGQTVTLRCDPISGHDNLYWYRRVMGKEIKFLLHFVKESKQDESGMPNNRFLAERTGGTYSTLKVQPAELEDSGVYFCASSQELHQPQHFGDGTRLSIL.

The J gene is TRBJ1-6, the V gene TRBV30; D call uncertain. The germline V gene has CDR1 GTSNPN and CDR2 SVGIG (reference sequence). CDR3 length equals 13 residues. Deletions cut 4 bases from V and 6 bases from J, with 10 bases between. DNA for the CDR3: TGTGCCTGGAAAATCTCGGGTAATTCACCCCTCCACTTT. Encoded protein: CAWKISGNSPLHF.

The chain joins TRBV29-1 to TRBJ2-3; TRBD2 matches 10 bases. With 2 bases clipped from V and 5 bases from J, the junction kept 7 bases outside the gene matches. Looked up from germline, CDR1 is SQVTM and CDR2 is ANQGSEA. The CDR3 extends over 15 amino acids. The CDR3: CSVERAGGPGDTQYF. CDR3 bases: TGCAGCGTTGAAAGAGCGGGGGGGCCGGGAGATACGCAGTATTTT.

The rearrangement links TRBV2 to TRBJ1-5, with D possibly being TRBD1 (6 bases). This CDR3 has 15 amino acids. V lost 5 bases and J 5 bases, leaving 16 bases between the germline ends. The germline CDR1 and CDR2 sequences are SNHLY and FYNNEI. For the CDR3, the DNA is TGTGCCAGCAGTTTGAGACAGGTTGATGATCAGCCCCAGCATTTT. This encodes CASSLRQVDDQPQHF.

The CDR3 sequence is CAIRSPAGGGTEAFF. The CDR3 DNA reads TGTGCCATCAGGTCCCCGGCAGGGGGCGGCACTGAAGCTTTCTTT. The chain joins TRBV10-3 to TRBJ1-1, with TRBD1 matching over 8 bases. The CDR3 length is 15 residues. V was clipped by 6 bases and J by 4 bases; unmatched bases: 10. The germline V gene encodes CDR1 ENHRY and CDR2 SYGVKD.

The gene calls are TRBV10-3 and TRBJ1-1, with unresolved D. Trimming took 0 bases from V and 2 from J, leaving 4 bases between them. The CDR3 is 13 amino acids. CDR1 and CDR2 (germline): ENHRY, SYGVKD. The CDR3 is CAISESRNTEAFF. CDR3 nucleotide sequence: TGTGCCATCAGTGAGTCGAGAAACACTGAAGCTTTCTTT.

The chain links TRBV13 to TRBJ2-7, with D perhaps TRBD1 (6 bases). V was trimmed by 3 bases and J by 2 bases, leaving 11 bases between them. CDR1 is PRHDT, CDR2 FYEKMQ, per germline (reference sequence). The CDR3 contains 14 residues. CDR3 amino acids: CASSLETGPYEQYF. For the CDR3, the DNA is TGTGCCAGCAGCTTGGAGACAGGACCCTACGAGCAGTACTTC.

This clone was seen more than once but under ten times. The CDR3 sequence is CASSAGTESYNEQFF. For the CDR3, the DNA is TGCGCCAGCAGTGCCGGGACAGAGAGCTACAATGAGCAGTTCTTC. The chain employs TRBV10-1 and TRBJ2-1, with 7 bases fitting TRBD1. The V gene's germline CDR1 is WNHNN and CDR2 SYGVQD (reference sequence). V lost 4 bases to trimming and J lost 3 bases; unmatched junction nucleotides: 6. The CDR3 runs 15 residues.

The chain joins TRBV5-1 to TRBJ2-3; 10 bases map to TRBD2. Germline CDR1 and CDR2: SGHRS and YFSETQ. V trimming: 2 bases; J trimming: 1 base; junction bases outside the gene matches: 1. CDR3 size: 15 residues. CDR3 protein: CASSFSGGGTDTQYF. In DNA form, the CDR3 reads TGCGCCAGCAGCTTCAGCGGGGGGGGCACAGATACGCAGTATTTT. Variable domain in full (rest from reference TRBV5-1 and TRBJ2-3): KAGVTQTPRYLIKTRGQQVTLSCSPISGHRSVSWYQQTPGQGLQFLFEYFSETQRNKGNFPGRFSGRQFSNSRSEMNVSTLELGDSALYLCASSFSGGGTDTQYFGPGTRLTVL.

The rearrangement joins TRBV9 to TRBJ2-7; maybe TRBD1 (7 bases). Trimming pared 4 bases from V and 0 bases from J, leaving 8 bases between. This CDR3 has 13 amino acids. Germline V gene sequence: CDR1 SGDLS, CDR2 YYNGEE. CDR3 residues: CASSQGGSYEQYF. In DNA, the CDR3 is TGTGCCAGCAGCCAGGGGGGCTCCTACGAGCAGTACTTC.

V is TRBV4-2 and J is TRBJ2-1; D call uncertain. Germline loops: CDR1 LGHNA, CDR2 YNFKEQ. The CDR3 is 15 amino acids. The V and J ends lost 0 bases and 5 bases respectively, with 11 bases between them. The CDR3 region has the DNA TGTGCCAGCAGCCAAGATCGATACTTGCACAATGAGCAGTTCTTC. Its protein is CASSQDRYLHNEQFF.

This chain uses TRBV9 with TRBJ1-4; perhaps TRBD1 as D (5 bases). The V end was cut by 3 bases, the J end by 0 bases, with 6 bases between. The CDR3 runs 14 residues. Per the germline V gene, CDR1 is SGDLS and CDR2 is YYNGEE. The CDR3, as DNA: TGTGCCAGCAGCGGGGGGGCAACTAATGAAAAACTGTTTTTT. Its protein is CASSGGATNEKLFF.

This clone showed up just once. CDR3 amino acids: CASSLGAGGRNIQYF. For the CDR3, the DNA is TGTGCCAGCAGTTTAGGAGCAGGGGGCAGAAACATTCAGTACTTC. The chain carries TRBV27 and TRBJ2-4; 8 positions match TRBD1. The CDR3 sequence is 15 residues long. The germline V gene has CDR1 MNHEY and CDR2 SMNVEV (reference sequence). V lost 2 bases and J lost 6; bases outside the gene matches: 6.